This T cell receptor beta chain was sequenced during a study of cytomegalovirus exposure and HLA in healthy donors. The study ran its PCR with 60 Vbeta and 13 Jbeta primers. Profiled with immunoSEQ multiplex PCR; TCRdb holds only in-frame clones, not every one. The sample includes 150,000 to 200,000 clones, 75% to 80% seen only once; the top ten take about an eighth. Findings and caveats of the study: Later on, an analysis found that several of the most significant clusters appeared to be linked to common viral pathogens, which included parvovirus B19. Researchers catalogued about 150 TCR beta chains as cytomegalovirus-associated. TCR beta sequences reportedly predicted most subjects' HLA-A and HLA-B alleles accurately.

As to this clone: Antigen: not known. Other DNA variants within this sample encode the same CDR3.

Sequencing was carried out using PBMCs. The receptor was isolated from a man aged 50 or older in good health and CMV-seropositive.

The CDR3 reads CASSLGAGLGSPLHF. The DNA for the CDR3 is TGTGCCAGCAGCTTGGGCGCGGGGTTGGGTTCACCCCTCCACTTT. The chain recombines TRBV5-8 with TRBJ1-6; D ambiguous. This CDR3 contains 15 residues. V gave up 0 bases and J gave up 9 bases, with 13 bases separating them. Germline V gene lookup returns CDR1 SGHTS and CDR2 YDEGEE.